What follows are 5 T cell receptor beta chains derived from one specimen sequenced in a study of early T cells in non-severe SARS-CoV-2 infection. One entry per CDR3 protein results from TCRdb running MiXCR on the 5' RACE reads. The profile shows about 70,000 distinct CDR3 sequences, 14% of them singletons. The material was whole blood, obtained at baseline. The receptors originated from an adult who was a healthcare worker with PCR-confirmed SARS-CoV-2 infection or an uninfected control (not recorded which).

This chain uses TRBV6-5 with TRBJ1-6; possible D gene TRBD1, 6 bases. Trimming pared 2 bases from V and 3 bases from J, leaving 14 bases between. The CDR3 contains 17 residues. Germline V gene lookup returns CDR1 MNHEY and CDR2 SVGAGI. This chain's CDR3 is CASSYGRQVGYNSPLHF. CDR3 sequence (DNA): TGTGCCAGCAGTTACGGTCGACAGGTCGGCTATAATTCACCCCTCCACTTT.

The chain couples TRBV3-1 to TRBJ1-5; no definite D call. Trimming pared 0 bases from V and 3 bases from J, leaving 6 bases between. The CDR3 totals 14 residues. CDR1 and CDR2 (germline): LGHDT, YNNKEL (reference sequence). CDR3 loop: CASSQDLVNQPQHF. The CDR3 DNA follows: TGTGCCAGCAGCCAAGATCTGGTCAATCAGCCCCAGCATTTT.

The chain is built from TRBV12-3 or TRBV12-4 and TRBJ2-1; 7 bases fit TRBD2. The J segment lost 7 bases and the V segment lost 6 bases, leaving 9 bases of the junction unmatched. The CDR3 is 14 amino acids. The CDR3 coding sequence is TGTGCCAGCAGCCCCGTGGCGGGAGTAAATGAGCAGTTCTTC. The encoded protein is CASSPVAGVNEQFF.

This clonotype has only a few counts. This sequence joins TRBV29-1 and TRBJ2-7; the match to TRBD1 covers 7 bases. Germline V lookup: CDR1 SQVTM, CDR2 ANQGSEA. Trimming cost V 1 base and J 6 bases; bases outside gene matches: 12. The CDR3 is 15 amino acids. The CDR3 region is CSVEALGQVPREQYF. In DNA, the CDR3 is TGCAGCGTTGAAGCTCTCGGACAGGTCCCCCGCGAGCAGTACTTC.

This rearrangement joins TRBV12-3 or TRBV12-4 to TRBJ2-2, with 9 bases matching TRBD2. CDR3 length: 18 amino acids. V shed 1 base, J shed 1 base, and the junction held 7 bases outside the gene matches. CDR3 residues: CASSLGSSGALNTGELFF. The CDR3 region has the DNA TGTGCCAGCAGTTTAGGGTCTAGCGGGGCCTTGAACACCGGGGAGCTGTTTTTT.